This T cell receptor (beta chain) stems from a study of cytomegalovirus exposure and HLA in healthy donors. This PCR relied on a set of 60 Vbeta primers and 13 Jbeta primers. Repertoires were generated with immunoSEQ multiplex PCR, while TCRdb's copy carries only in-frame clones and drops some. The sample consists of about 160,000 clones, around 78% of them appearing once. This CDR3 is 14 amino acids long. Looked up from germline, CDR1 is SQVTM and CDR2 is ANQGSEA. The sequenced material came from PBMCs. The chain uses TRBV29-1 and TRBJ2-1, with 8 bases that match TRBD1. This sequence originates from a woman aged 35 to 49 in good health and CMV-seropositive. The CDR3 loop reads CSGLGTGSYNEQFF. For the CDR3, the DNA is TGCAGTGGCCTTGGGACAGGCTCCTACAATGAGCAGTTCTTC.